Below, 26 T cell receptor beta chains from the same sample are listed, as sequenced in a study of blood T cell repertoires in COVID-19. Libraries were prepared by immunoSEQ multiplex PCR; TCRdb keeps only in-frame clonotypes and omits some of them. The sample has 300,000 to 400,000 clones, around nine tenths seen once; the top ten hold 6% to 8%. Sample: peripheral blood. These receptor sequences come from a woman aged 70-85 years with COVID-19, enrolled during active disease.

CDR3 DNA: TGTGCCAGCAGCATAACCCCCCCAGGGAACACTGAAGCTTTCTTT. As protein: CASSITPPGNTEAFF. This rearrangement joins TRBV28 to TRBJ1-1; the D is unclear. The V gene lost 6 bases and the J gene lost 1 base, with 15 bases spanning the gap. From germline, CDR1 is MDHEN and CDR2 SYDVKM. This CDR3 region has 15 residues.

This CDR3 reads CASSLGQGPGNTIYF. CDR3 coding DNA: TGCGCCAGCAGCCTCGGACAGGGCCCTGGAAACACCATATATTTT. The chain links TRBV4-3 to TRBJ1-3, with 8 bases identical to TRBD1. The germline V gene has CDR1 LGHNA and CDR2 YSLEER. The CDR3 is 15 amino acids. J was trimmed by 2 bases and V by 4 bases; bases with no gene match: 4.

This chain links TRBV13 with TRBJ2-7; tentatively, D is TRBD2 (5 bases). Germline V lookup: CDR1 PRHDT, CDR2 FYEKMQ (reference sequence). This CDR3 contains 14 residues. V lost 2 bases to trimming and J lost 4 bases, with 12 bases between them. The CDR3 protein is CASSLRRSGYEQYF. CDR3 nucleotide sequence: TGTGCCAGCAGCTTAAGGAGATCGGGGTACGAGCAGTACTTC.

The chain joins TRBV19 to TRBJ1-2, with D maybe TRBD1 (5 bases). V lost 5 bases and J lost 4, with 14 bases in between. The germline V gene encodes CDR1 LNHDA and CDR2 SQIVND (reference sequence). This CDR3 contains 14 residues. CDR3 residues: CASSPRDSTYGYTF. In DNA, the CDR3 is TGTGCCAGTAGTCCCCGGGACTCGACCTATGGCTACACCTTC.

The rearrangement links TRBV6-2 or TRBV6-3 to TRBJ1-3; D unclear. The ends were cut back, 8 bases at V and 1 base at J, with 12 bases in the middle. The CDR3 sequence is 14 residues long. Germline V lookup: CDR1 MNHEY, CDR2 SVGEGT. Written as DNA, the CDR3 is TGTGCCAGCGGTTGGACTGCTTCTGGAAACACCATATATTTT. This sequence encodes CASGWTASGNTIYF.

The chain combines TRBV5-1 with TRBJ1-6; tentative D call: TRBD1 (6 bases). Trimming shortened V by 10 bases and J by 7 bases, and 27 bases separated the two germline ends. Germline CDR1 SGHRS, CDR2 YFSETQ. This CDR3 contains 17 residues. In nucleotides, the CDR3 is TGCGCCCGCCCCTCCCCCCGACGGCACAGGGCCAATTCACCCCTCCACTTT. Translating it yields CARPSPRRHRANSPLHF.

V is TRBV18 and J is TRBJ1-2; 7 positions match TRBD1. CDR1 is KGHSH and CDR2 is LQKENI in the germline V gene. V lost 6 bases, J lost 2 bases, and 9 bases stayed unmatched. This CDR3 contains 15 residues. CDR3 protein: CASSPGTAQNYGYTF. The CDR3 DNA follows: TGTGCCAGCTCCCCCGGGACAGCCCAAAACTATGGCTACACCTTC.

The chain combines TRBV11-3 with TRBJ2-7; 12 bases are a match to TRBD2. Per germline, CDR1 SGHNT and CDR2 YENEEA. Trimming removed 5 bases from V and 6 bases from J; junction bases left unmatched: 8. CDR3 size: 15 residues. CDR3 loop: CASSRASGGAAEQYF. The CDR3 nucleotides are TGTGCCAGCAGCCGCGCTAGCGGGGGGGCGGCCGAGCAGTACTTC.

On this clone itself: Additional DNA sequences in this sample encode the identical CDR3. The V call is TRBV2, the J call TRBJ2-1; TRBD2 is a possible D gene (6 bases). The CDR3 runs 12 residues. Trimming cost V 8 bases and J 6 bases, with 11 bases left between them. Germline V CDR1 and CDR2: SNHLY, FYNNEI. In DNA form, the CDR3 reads TGTGCCAGCGGGGCGGGGACCAATGAGCAGTTCTTC. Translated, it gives CASGAGTNEQFF.

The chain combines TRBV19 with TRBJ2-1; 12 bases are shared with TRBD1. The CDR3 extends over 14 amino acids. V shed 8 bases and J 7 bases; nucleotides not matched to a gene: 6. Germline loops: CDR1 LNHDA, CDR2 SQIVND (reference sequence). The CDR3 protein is CASQRGQGANEQFF. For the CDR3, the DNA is TGTGCCAGTCAAAGGGGACAGGGGGCGAATGAGCAGTTCTTC.

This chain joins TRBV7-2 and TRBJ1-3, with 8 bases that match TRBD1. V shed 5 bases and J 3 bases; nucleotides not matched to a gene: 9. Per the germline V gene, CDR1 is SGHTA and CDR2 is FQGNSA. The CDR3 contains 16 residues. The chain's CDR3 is CASSPSTGVSGNTIYF. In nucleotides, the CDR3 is TGTGCCAGCAGCCCCTCGACAGGGGTCAGTGGAAACACCATATATTTT.

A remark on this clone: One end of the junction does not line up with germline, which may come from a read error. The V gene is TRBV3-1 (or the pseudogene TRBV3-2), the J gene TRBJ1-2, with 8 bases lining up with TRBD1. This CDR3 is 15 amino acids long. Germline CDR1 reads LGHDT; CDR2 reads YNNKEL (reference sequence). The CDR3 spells CASSQGQGLNYGHTF. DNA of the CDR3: TGTGCCAGCAGCCAAGGACAGGGGCTTAACTATGGCCACACCTTC.

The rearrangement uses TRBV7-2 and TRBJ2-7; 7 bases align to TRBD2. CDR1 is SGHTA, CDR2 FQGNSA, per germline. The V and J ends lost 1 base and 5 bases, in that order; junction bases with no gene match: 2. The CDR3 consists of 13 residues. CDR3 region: CASSLGLANEQYF. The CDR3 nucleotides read TGTGCCAGCAGCTTAGGACTAGCTAACGAGCAGTACTTC.

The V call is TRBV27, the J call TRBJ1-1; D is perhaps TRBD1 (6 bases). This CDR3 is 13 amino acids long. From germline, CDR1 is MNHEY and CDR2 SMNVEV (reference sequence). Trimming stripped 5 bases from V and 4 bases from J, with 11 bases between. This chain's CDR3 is CASSTRDITEAFF. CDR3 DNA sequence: TGTGCCAGCAGTACCAGGGACATCACTGAAGCTTTCTTT.

The CDR3 bases are TGCGCCAGCAGCCAAGATTGGGGCTTGACCTACAATGAGCAGTTCTTC. As protein: CASSQDWGLTYNEQFF. This chain connects TRBV4-3 to TRBJ2-1, with D perhaps TRBD1 (5 bases). This CDR3 spans 16 amino acids. Per germline, CDR1 LGHNA and CDR2 YSLEER. The germline V and J ends were trimmed by 0 bases and 2 bases, with 11 bases remaining between them.

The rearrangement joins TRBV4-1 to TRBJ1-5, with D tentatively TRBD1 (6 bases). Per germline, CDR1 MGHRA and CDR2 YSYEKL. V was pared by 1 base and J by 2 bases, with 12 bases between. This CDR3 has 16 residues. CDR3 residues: CASSQVYSGGNQPQHF. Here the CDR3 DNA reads TGCGCCAGCAGCCAAGTCTATTCAGGGGGCAATCAGCCCCAGCATTTT.

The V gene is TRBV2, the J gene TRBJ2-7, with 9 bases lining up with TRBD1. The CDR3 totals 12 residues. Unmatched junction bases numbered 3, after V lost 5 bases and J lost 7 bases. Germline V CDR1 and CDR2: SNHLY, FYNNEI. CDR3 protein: CASSTDRGEQYF. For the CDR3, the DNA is TGTGCCAGCAGTACGGACAGGGGTGAGCAGTACTTC.

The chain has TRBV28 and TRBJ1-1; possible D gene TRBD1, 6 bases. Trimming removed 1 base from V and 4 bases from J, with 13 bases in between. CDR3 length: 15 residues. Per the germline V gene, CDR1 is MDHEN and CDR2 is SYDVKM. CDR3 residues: CASSLSQGLATEAFF. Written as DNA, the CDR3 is TGTGCCAGCAGTTTATCCCAGGGGTTGGCCACTGAAGCTTTCTTT.

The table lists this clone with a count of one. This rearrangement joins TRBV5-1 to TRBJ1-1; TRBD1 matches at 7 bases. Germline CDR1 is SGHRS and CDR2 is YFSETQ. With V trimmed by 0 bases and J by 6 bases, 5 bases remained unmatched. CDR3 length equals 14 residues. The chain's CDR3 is CASSLGGTVAEAFF. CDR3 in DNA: TGCGCCAGCAGCTTGGGCGGGACAGTGGCTGAAGCTTTCTTT.

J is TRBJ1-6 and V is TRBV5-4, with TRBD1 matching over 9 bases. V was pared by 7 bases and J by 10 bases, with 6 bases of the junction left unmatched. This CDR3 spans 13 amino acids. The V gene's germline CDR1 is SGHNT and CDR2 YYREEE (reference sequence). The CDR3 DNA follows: TGTGCCAGCGGGGACAGGGTAGCCTCACCCCTCCACTTT. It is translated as CASGDRVASPLHF.

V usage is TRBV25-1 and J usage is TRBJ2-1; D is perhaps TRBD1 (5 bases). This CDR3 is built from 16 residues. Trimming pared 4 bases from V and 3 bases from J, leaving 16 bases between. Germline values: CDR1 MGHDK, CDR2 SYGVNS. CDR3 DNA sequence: TGTGCCAGCAGTGTGTCTGTGACAGTCGTCTACAATGAGCAGTTCTTC. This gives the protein CASSVSVTVVYNEQFF.

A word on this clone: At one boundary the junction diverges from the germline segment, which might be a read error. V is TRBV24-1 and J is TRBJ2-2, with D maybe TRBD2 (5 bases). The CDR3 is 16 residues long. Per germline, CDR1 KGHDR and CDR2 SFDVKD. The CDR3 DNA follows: TGTGCCACCAGTGATTTGACCAGTGCTGCGACCCGGGGAGCTGTTTTT. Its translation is CATSDLTSAATRGAVF.

This CDR3 is CSAPRAGGYTF. The CDR3 bases are TGCAGTGCCCCCCGGGCAGGGGGCTACACCTTC. The chain recombines TRBV20-1 with TRBJ1-2, with D tentatively TRBD1 (5 bases). The V gene lost 6 bases and the J gene lost 8 bases, with 13 bases spanning the gap. Germline V CDR1 and CDR2: DFQATT, SNEGSKA (reference sequence). The CDR3 runs to 11 residues.

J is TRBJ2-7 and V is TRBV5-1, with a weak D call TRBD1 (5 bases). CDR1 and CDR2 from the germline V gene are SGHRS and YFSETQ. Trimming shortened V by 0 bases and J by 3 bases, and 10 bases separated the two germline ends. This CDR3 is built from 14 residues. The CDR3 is CASSLDAGYYEQYF. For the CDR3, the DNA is TGCGCCAGCAGCTTGGATGCAGGGTACTACGAGCAGTACTTC.

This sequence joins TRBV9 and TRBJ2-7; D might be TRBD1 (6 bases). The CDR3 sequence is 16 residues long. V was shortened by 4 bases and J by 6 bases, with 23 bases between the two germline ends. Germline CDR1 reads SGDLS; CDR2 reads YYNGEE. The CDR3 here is CASSPRGQSYTGEQYF. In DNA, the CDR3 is TGTGCCAGCAGCCCAAGGGGACAAAGCTACACGGGCGAGCAGTACTTC.

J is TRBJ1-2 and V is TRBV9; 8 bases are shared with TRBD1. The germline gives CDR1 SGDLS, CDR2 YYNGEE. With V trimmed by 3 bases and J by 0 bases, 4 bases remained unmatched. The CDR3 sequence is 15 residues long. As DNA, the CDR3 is TGTGCCAGCAGCGGGGACAGGCGACCTAACTATGGCTACACCTTC. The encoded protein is CASSGDRRPNYGYTF.